The TCR beta chain described here comes from a study of blood T cell repertoires in COVID-19 (dated by TCRdb to the early 2020s). Some background on the complete study: The collaborator samples originated in the United States, Italy and Spain and spanned the acute and convalescent phases of COVID-19. The material from the prospective study consisted of cDNA or gDNA derived from T cells, B-cell-depleted T cells, or PBMCs. Deeply sampled blood TCRbeta repertoires from subjects exposed to, actively infected with, or recovered from COVID-19 were included in the dataset. The repertoires were released in a freely available public database meant as a resource for research on the immune response to SARS-CoV-2. The samples were drawn from the first 160 participants of the ongoing ImmuneRACE study and from 950 to 1,500 subjects provided by 6 global collaborators. The sample metadata nearly always contained a de-identified subject ID, COVID-19 status, age in years and sex. Where HLA class I and class II types were available, the types were taken from metadata supplied by the sample provider, not from assay-based typing. Broad study findings and their caveats: The quantity of clinical and demographic metadata differed by source and by participant and was supplied without curation.

The immunoSEQ Assay, a bias-controlled multiplex PCR, was used to amplify TCRbeta CDR3 regions from genomic DNA. The source study handled its data this way. The number of nucleated cells in each sample was estimated from the amplification of reference gene primers within the assay. To quantify the absolute abundance of each unique TCRbeta CDR3 rearrangement, sequence reads were collapsed and filtered. For each sample, productive Simpson clonality was calculated as the square root of Simpson's diversity index across productive rearrangements. TCRdb re-hosts the immuneACCESS table, in-frame sequences only. Its copies lack some clones; in the studies checked, an unresolved V gene accounts for under half of them, and the cause for the rest is not known. For V, J and clone size, that table is used; D and trimming come from the DNA. The sample table shows approximately 260,000 clones, and 75% to 90% are seen once. The biggest ten clones account for 2% to 2.5% of the sample.

The collaborating institutions used their own protocols to collect whole blood in K2EDTA tubes. For TCRbeta analysis, collaborators shipped samples as frozen whole blood, isolated PBMCs, or DNA extracted from either of those sample types. Concerning this clone: Its antigen specificity is not known. The sample holds no much larger clone one base away, and base qualities are not on file.

The sequence derives from a man in his forties or fifties with acute or convalescent COVID-19. Material for sequencing was peripheral blood.

The nucleotide sequence reads as follows: TGTGCCAGCAGTTACGAGGGCTCTAATTCCGAGCAGTACTTC. Its protein reads: CASSYEGSNSEQYF. The rearrangement combines TRBV6-6 with TRBJ2-7; the D gene is possibly TRBD2, with 5 bases matching. Reading from cysteine to phenylalanine, the CDR3 counts 14 amino acids. Only CDR3 DNA is held: 42 bases, read in frame from base 1. V is shortened by 2 bases, J by 6 bases, and the region joining them spans 14 bases. Based on the germline V gene (reference sequence), the CDR1 and CDR2 sequences are MNHNY and SVGAGI.